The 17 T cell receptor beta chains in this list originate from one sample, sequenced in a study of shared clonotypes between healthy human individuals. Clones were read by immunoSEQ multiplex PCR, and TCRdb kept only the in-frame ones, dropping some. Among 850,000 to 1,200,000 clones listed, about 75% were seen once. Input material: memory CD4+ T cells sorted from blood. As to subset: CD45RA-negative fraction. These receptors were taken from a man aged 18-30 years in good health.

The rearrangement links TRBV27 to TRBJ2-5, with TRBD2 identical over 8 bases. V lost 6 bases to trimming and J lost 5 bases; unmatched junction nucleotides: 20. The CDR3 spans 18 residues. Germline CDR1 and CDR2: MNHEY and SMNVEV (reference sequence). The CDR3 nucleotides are TGTGCCAGCAGCCCGCAACTCCACGGGGGGGGAGTAGGGGAGACCCAGTACTTC. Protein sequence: CASSPQLHGGGVGETQYF.

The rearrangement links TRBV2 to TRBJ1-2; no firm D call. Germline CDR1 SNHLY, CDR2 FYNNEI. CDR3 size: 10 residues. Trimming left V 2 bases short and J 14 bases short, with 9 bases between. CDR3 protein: CASSEYGATF. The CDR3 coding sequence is TGTGCCAGCAGTGAATATGGAGCGACCTTC.

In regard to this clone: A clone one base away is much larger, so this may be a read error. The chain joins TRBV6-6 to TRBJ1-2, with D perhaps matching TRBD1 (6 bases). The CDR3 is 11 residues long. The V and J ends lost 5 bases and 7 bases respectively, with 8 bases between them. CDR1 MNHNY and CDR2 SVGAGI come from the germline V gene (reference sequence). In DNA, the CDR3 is TGTGCCAGCAGTGAGGGGGGTGGCTACACCTTC. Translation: CASSEGGGYTF.

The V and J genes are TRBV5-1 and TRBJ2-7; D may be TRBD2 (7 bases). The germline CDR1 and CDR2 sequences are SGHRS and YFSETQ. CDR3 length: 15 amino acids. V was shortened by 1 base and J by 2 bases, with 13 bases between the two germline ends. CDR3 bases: TGCGCCAGCAGCTTGTCATTCGGGGGGCCCTACGAGCAGTACTTC. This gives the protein CASSLSFGGPYEQYF.

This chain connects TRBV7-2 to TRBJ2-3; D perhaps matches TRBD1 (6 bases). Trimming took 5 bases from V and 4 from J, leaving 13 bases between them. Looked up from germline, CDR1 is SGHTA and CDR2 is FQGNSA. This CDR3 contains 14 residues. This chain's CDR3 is CASSKRAGADTQYF. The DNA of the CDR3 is TGTGCCAGCAGCAAAAGAGCAGGGGCAGATACGCAGTATTTT.

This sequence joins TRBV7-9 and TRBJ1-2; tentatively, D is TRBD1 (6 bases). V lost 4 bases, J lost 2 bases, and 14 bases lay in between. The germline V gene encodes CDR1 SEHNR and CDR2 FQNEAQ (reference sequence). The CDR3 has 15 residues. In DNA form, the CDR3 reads TGTGCCAGCAGCTCGGCCGGGACACCAAACTATGGCTACACCTTC. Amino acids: CASSSAGTPNYGYTF.

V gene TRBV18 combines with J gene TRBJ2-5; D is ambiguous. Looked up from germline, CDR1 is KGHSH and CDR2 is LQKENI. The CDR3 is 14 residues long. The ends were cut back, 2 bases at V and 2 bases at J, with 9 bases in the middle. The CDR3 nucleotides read TGTGCCAGCTCACCAAACGGATTTCAAGAGACCCAGTACTTC. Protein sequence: CASSPNGFQETQYF.

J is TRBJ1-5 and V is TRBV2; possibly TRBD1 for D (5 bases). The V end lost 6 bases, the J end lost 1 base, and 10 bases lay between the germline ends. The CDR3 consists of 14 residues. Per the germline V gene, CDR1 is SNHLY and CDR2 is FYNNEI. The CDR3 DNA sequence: TGTGCCAGCAGGAGCGACAGAAGCAATCAGCCCCAGCATTTT. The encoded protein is CASRSDRSNQPQHF.

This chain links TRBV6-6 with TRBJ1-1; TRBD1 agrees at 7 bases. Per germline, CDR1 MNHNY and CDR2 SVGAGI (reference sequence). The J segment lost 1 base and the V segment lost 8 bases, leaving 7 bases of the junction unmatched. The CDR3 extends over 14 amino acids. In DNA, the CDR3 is TGTGCCAGCCTTAGCCGGGACAGGAACACTGAAGCTTTCTTT. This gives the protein CASLSRDRNTEAFF.

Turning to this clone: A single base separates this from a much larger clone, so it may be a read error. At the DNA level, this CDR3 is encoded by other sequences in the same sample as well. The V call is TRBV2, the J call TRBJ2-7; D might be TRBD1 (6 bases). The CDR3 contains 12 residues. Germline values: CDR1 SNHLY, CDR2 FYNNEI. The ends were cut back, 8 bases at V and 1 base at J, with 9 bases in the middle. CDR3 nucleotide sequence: TGTGCCAGCGGGGGACAATCCTACGAGCAGTACTTC. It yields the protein CASGGQSYEQYF.

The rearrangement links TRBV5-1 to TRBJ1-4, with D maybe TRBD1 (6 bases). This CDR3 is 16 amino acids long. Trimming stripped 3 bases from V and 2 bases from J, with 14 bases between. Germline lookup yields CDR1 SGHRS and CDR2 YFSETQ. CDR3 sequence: CASSSRGAGTNEKLFF. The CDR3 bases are TGCGCCAGCAGCTCGCGGGGGGCCGGGACTAATGAAAAACTGTTTTTT. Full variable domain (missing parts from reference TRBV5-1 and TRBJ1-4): KAGVTQTPRYLIKTRGQQVTLSCSPISGHRSVSWYQQTPGQGLQFLFEYFSETQRNKGNFPGRFSGRQFSNSRSEMNVSTLELGDSALYLCASSSRGAGTNEKLFFGSGTQLSVL.

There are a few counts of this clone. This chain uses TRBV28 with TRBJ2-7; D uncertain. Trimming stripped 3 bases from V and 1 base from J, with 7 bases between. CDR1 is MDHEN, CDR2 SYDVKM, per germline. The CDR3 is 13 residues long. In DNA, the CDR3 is TGTGCCAGCAGTTTTGTTTCTTCCTACGAGCAGTACTTC. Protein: CASSFVSSYEQYF. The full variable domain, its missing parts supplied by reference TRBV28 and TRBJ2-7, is DVKVTQSSRYLVKRTGEKVFLECVQDMDHENMFWYRQDPGLGLRLIYFSYDVKMKEKGDIPEGYSVSREKKERFSLILESASTNQTSMYLCASSFVSSYEQYFGPGTRLTVT.

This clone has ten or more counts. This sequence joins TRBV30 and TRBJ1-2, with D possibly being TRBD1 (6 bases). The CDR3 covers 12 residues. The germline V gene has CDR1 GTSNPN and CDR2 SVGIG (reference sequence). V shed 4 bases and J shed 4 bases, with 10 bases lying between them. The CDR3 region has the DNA TGTGCCTGGACCCGGGACATCTATGGCTACACCTTC. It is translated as CAWTRDIYGYTF.

The CDR3 DNA reads TGCGCCAGCAGCCGACTAGCGGGAGTTAGGAACGAGCAGTACTTC. Protein sequence: CASSRLAGVRNEQYF. The chain employs TRBV5-1 and TRBJ2-7, with 12 positions matching TRBD2. This CDR3 is built from 15 residues. Germline CDR1 SGHRS, CDR2 YFSETQ. J gave up 5 bases and V 4 bases, and 7 bases lay outside the gene matches.

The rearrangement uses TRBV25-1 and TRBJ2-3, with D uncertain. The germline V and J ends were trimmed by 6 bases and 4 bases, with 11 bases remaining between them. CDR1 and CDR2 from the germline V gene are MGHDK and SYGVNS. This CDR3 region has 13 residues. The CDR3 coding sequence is TGTGCCAGCAGGCCGAATGGACCAGATACGCAGTATTTT. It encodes CASRPNGPDTQYF. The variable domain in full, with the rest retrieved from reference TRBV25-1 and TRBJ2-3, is EADIYQTPRYLVIGTGKKITLECSQTMGHDKMYWYQQDPGMELHLIHYSYGVNSTEKGDLSSESTVSRIRTEHFPLTLESARPSHTSQYLCASRPNGPDTQYFGPGTRLTVL.

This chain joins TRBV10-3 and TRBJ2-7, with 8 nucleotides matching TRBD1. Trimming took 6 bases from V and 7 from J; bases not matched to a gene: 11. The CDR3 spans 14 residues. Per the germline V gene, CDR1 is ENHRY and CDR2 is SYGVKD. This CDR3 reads CAIRDGQGNSEQYF. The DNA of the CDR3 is TGTGCCATCAGGGACGGACAGGGAAACAGTGAGCAGTACTTC.

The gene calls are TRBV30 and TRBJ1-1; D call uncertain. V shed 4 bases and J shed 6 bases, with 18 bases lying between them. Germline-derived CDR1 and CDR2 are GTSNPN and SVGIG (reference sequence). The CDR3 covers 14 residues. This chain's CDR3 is CAWNPNGRTSEAFF. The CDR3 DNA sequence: TGTGCCTGGAATCCAAATGGCAGGACCTCTGAAGCTTTCTTT.